Reported below is one T cell receptor beta chain. Its antigen is unknown. This entry is derived from a study of identical twins. Whole-study results and caveats: One should note that invariant MAIT and iNKT cells could partly confound zero-insertion analyses. Beta out-of-frame sequences displayed a weaker excess of sharing between twins.

The germline V gene encodes CDR1 MDHEN and CDR2 SYDVKM. The CDR3 has 14 amino acids. Trimming removed 10 bases from V and 0 bases from J, with 13 bases in between. A universal primer site was created by template switching, with the cDNA bearing unique molecular identifiers. TCRdb re-called the 5' RACE reads through MiXCR, storing one row per CDR3 protein. The sample yields 150,000 or so distinct CDR3 sequences, roughly 3.5% seen once. The V call is TRBV28, the J call TRBJ1-3; D might be TRBD1 (5 bases). This receptor was identified in a man between 18 and 35 years old in good health. Sequencing was done on a sample of memory T cells sorted from blood. The CDR3 region has the DNA TGTGCCACTAGCAGGGAGAGCTCTGGAAACACCATATATTTT. Encoded protein: CATSRESSGNTIYF.